These 13 T cell receptor beta chains share one sample of origin, sequenced in a study of blood T cells in healthy people across ages. Combining a sample-barcoded 5' primer with a J-beta primer mix, a second PCR ran for roughly 7 to 12 cycles. MiXCR was run by TCRdb on the 5' RACE reads, yielding one entry per CDR3 protein. The sample yields about 800,000 distinct CDR3 sequences, about 42% seen once. Sequencing was performed on blood. Receptors were obtained from a man aged 80 or over in good health.

J is TRBJ2-5 and V is TRBV20-1, with a weak D call TRBD1 (6 bases). Germline V lookup: CDR1 DFQATT, CDR2 SNEGSKA (reference sequence). V lost 0 bases and J lost 11, with 25 bases in between. The CDR3 consists of 16 residues. The CDR3 loop reads CSARDPTGIEGNEQYF. CDR3 bases: TGCAGTGCTAGAGATCCTACAGGGATTGAAGGCAATGAGCAGTACTTC.

The CDR3 is CHPRGRVRETQYF. DNA of the CDR3: TGCCACCCCCGTGGCAGGGTGAGAGAGACCCAGTACTTC. The J gene is TRBJ2-4, the V gene TRBV29-1; tentative D call: TRBD1 (5 bases). Near its end, the DNA agrees better with TRBJ2-5, so the J call may be wrong. The CDR3 extends over 13 amino acids. Germline CDR1 is SQVTM and CDR2 is ANQGSEA.

The chain employs TRBV2 and TRBJ2-2; the D is unclear. This CDR3 region has 10 residues. Trimming removed 6 bases at V and 8 bases at J, with 4 bases between. Germline loops: CDR1 SNHLY, CDR2 FYNNEI. Here the CDR3 reads CASRKGELFF. The CDR3 bases are TGTGCCAGCAGAAAAGGGGAGCTGTTTTTT.

In its sample, this clonotype was seen a few times. CDR3 nucleotides: TGTGCCAGCAGGATGGACAGGGTAGATAATTCACCCCTCCACTTT. Its protein product is CASRMDRVDNSPLHF. J is TRBJ1-6 and V is TRBV6-1; 8 positions match TRBD1. This CDR3 comprises 15 residues. Germline CDR1 is MNHNS and CDR2 is SASEGT. The ends lost 6 bases at V and 5 bases at J; junction bases unmatched: 6.

This clonotype has only a few counts. This rearrangement joins TRBV29-1 to TRBJ2-7; 8 bases are shared with TRBD2. With 6 bases clipped from V and 4 bases from J, the junction kept 8 bases outside the gene matches. The germline V gene encodes CDR1 SQVTM and CDR2 ANQGSEA. The CDR3 runs 13 residues. CDR3 nucleotide sequence: TGCAGCGTCGAGGGCGGGAGGAGTTACGAGCAGTACTTC. This translates into CSVEGGRSYEQYF.

This clonotype was seen ten or more times. The chain couples TRBV30 to TRBJ2-1; 9 positions match TRBD2. The CDR3 is made up of 16 amino acids. J lost 4 bases, V lost 3 bases, and 10 bases had no gene match. CDR1 and CDR2 (germline): GTSNPN, SVGIG (reference sequence). The CDR3 DNA follows: TGTGCCTGGAGCTCGGAGACTAGCGGATTTTACAATGAGCAGTTCTTC. It specifies CAWSSETSGFYNEQFF.

The chain employs TRBV6-5 and TRBJ2-3; 7 bases line up with TRBD1. Germline V gene data show CDR1 as MNHEY and CDR2 as SVGAGI. V lost 5 bases and J lost 0; bases outside the gene matches: 8. The CDR3 is made up of 16 amino acids. The CDR3 here is CASSPRQGTSTDTQYF. The CDR3 bases are TGTGCCAGCAGTCCCCGACAGGGAACTAGCACAGATACGCAGTATTTT.

On this clonotype itself: The junction departs from the called germline gene at one end, perhaps through a read error. This chain connects TRBV9 to TRBJ2-3; the match to TRBD1 covers 7 bases. The CDR3 runs to 16 residues. Germline assignment: CDR1 SGDLS and CDR2 YYNGEE. In DNA, the CDR3 is TGTGTCAGCAGCCGTGACCAGGGGGAGAACACAGATACGCAGTATTTT. Its protein product is CVSSRDQGENTDTQYF.

The chain is built from TRBV29-1 and TRBJ2-1; D call uncertain. This CDR3 is built from 14 residues. The germline CDR1 and CDR2 sequences are SQVTM and ANQGSEA. Trimming took off 4 bases at V and 10 bases at J, with 20 bases between the two ends. For the CDR3, the DNA is TGCAGCGTTGCAGCCACGACCATGAACTACGAGCAGTTCTTC. Its protein product is CSVAATTMNYEQFF.

The rearrangement joins TRBV4-1 to TRBJ1-4, with 7 positions matching TRBD1. The CDR3 is made up of 16 amino acids. Trimming cost V 0 bases and J 5 bases; bases outside gene matches: 6. Germline V gene data show CDR1 as MGHRA and CDR2 as YSYEKL. The CDR3 DNA follows: TGCGCCAGCAGCCAAGATCTGACCAGGGGGAATGAAAAACTGTTTTTT. This translates into CASSQDLTRGNEKLFF.

This clonotype was detected once. The chain recombines TRBV7-2 with TRBJ1-5; the D is unclear. This CDR3 is built from 14 residues. V was trimmed by 5 bases and J by 4 bases, leaving 12 bases between them. Germline values: CDR1 SGHTA, CDR2 FQGNSA. The CDR3 protein is CASSTRVGNQPQHF. The CDR3 DNA reads as TGTGCCAGCAGCACAAGGGTGGGGAATCAGCCCCAGCATTTT.

The rearrangement links TRBV6-6 to TRBJ2-5; the match to TRBD1 covers 7 bases. Losses at the gene ends were 5 bases for V and 3 bases for J; bases not matched to a gene: 3. From germline, CDR1 is MNHNY and CDR2 SVGAGI (reference sequence). This CDR3 is 13 amino acids long. CDR3 protein: CASSPQGEETQYF. Written as DNA, the CDR3 is TGTGCCAGCAGTCCCCAGGGGGAAGAGACCCAGTACTTC.

This clonotype was found a few times. The V gene is TRBV6-1, the J gene TRBJ2-7, with TRBD2 matching over 10 bases. CDR1 is MNHNS and CDR2 is SASEGT in the germline V gene. The CDR3 is 15 residues long. Losses at the gene ends were 3 bases for V and 4 bases for J; bases not matched to a gene: 6. The CDR3: CASSEALAGVYEQYF. The CDR3 DNA sequence: TGTGCCAGCAGTGAGGCTCTAGCGGGAGTTTACGAGCAGTACTTC.